A single TCR beta chain is shown here with its context. As yet, its antigen is unknown. Gene names and germline match the mouse. The CDR3 end is not reached by the read, which stops 1 residue before it; the germline J gene fills it in. This sample stems from a study of tissue T cells after allogeneic stem cell transplantation. Regarding the study as a whole: Anatomically similar tissues had similar TCR repertoires within each patient. Shared clones across patients were few; motif clustering revealed tissue-specific shared signatures.

The time point is: mouse harvest day 7 after allogeneic transplant. The graft held 10^6 splenic CD5+ T cells and 10^7 T-cell-depleted bone marrow cells. B6 (H2b) cells into BALB/c (H2d) mice; tissues taken at day 7 or 14. CDR3 sequences, V/J genes, frequencies and template counts came from survey-depth TCRbeta sequencing. Profiling relied on immunoSEQ multiplex PCR, and the TCRdb table lists in-frame clones only, not all of them. The sample shows some 6,600 clones, around 43% of them seen only once. Per germline, CDR1 NSHNY and CDR2 SYGAGN. This CDR3 is built from 17 residues. J lost 0 bases, V lost 3 bases, and 6 bases had no gene match.

The TCR comes from a female BALB/c mouse given C57BL/6 T cells with graft-versus-host disease after an allogeneic hematopoietic cell transplant. Sequenced sample: lymph node tissue. V is TRBV13-1 and J is TRBJ2-4; 11 bases agree with TRBD2. The CDR3 spells CASSALDWGGSQNTLYF. CDR3 DNA, as far as it was read: TGTGCCAGCAGTGCCCTTGACTGGGGGGGGAGTCAAAACACCTTGTAC.